One TCR beta chain is described in this entry. Its antigen remains undetermined. The sample holds no much larger clone one base away, and base qualities are not on file. The germline V gene (reference sequence) supplies CDR1 SSHAT and CDR2 FNYEAQ. The CDR3 sequence holds 14 residues, the cysteine and phenylalanine included. Only CDR3 DNA is held: 42 bases, read in frame from base 1. Relative to germline, V is missing 5 bases and J is missing 4 bases, with 4 bases of the junction outside any gene match. TCRbeta CDR3 regions were amplified from genomic DNA by means of the immunoSEQ Assay, a bias-controlled multiplex PCR. The published analysis was carried out like this. Nucleated cell counts per sample were estimated from amplification of reference gene primers within the assay. To quantify the absolute abundance of each unique TCRbeta CDR3 rearrangement, sequence reads were collapsed and filtered. Productive Simpson clonality was computed per sample as the square root of Simpson's diversity index over productive rearrangements. TCRdb took over this immuneACCESS table, retaining in-frame rearrangements with V and J assigned. Such tables are incomplete; in checked studies, under half of the missing clones stem from an unresolved V gene, and the remainder is unexplained. The V and J calls and clone size come from that table; D and trimming were worked out from the DNA. The sample profile shows around 60,000 clones; just under 75% of them were found once. In total, the top ten clones hold approximately 4.8% of the sample.

This sample stems from a study of blood T cell repertoires in COVID-19 (dated by TCRdb to 2020 to 2021). Notes on the research overall: Collaborator samples came from the United States, Italy and Spain and covered acute and convalescent phases of COVID-19. The prospective study material was composed of cDNA or gDNA derived from T cells, B-cell-depleted T cells, or PBMCs. Deeply sampled blood TCRbeta repertoires from subjects exposed to, actively infected with, or recovered from COVID-19 were included in the dataset. The repertoires were released in a freely available public database intended as a resource for research on the immune response to SARS-CoV-2. The samples were drawn from the first 160 participants of the ongoing ImmuneRACE study and from 1,254 subjects provided by 6 global collaborators. Nearly every sample came with metadata listing a de-identified subject ID, COVID-19 status, age in years and sex. Where available, HLA class I and class II types were taken from metadata supplied by the sample provider and were not determined by assay-based typing.

In Seattle, one collaborating source enrolled patients while the infection was active and tracked those patients longitudinally over the course of disease. Each collaborating institution followed its own protocols to collect whole blood in K2EDTA tubes. For TCRbeta analysis, collaborator samples were shipped as frozen whole blood, as isolated PBMCs, or as DNA extracted from either sample type. General conclusions and limits of the study: The quantity of clinical and demographic metadata differed by source and by participant and was supplied without curation.

The chain links TRBV7-7 with TRBJ2-2; 7 bases in between match TRBD1. The sequencing input was peripheral blood. The clonotype was recovered from a woman aged 70 to 79 with COVID-19, enrolled during active disease. In nucleotides, the sequence is TGTGCCAGCAGCCCACAGGGGACCACCGGGGAGCTGTTTTTT. The resulting protein is CASSPQGTTGELFF.